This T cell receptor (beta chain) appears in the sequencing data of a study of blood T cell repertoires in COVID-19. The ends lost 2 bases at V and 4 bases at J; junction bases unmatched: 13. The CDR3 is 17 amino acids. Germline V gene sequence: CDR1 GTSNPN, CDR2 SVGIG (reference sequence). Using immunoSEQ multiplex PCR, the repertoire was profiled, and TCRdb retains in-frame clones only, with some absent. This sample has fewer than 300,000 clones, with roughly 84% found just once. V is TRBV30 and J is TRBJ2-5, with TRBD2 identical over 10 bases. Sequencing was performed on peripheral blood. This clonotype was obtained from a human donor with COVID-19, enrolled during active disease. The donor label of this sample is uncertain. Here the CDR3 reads CAWSPSLAGGSGETQYF. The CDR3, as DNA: TGTGCCTGGAGTCCCTCCTTAGCGGGAGGATCGGGAGAGACCCAGTACTTC. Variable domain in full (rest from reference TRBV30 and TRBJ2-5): SQTIHQWPATLVQPVGSPLSLECTVEGTSNPNLYWYRQAAGRGLQLLFYSVGIGQISSEVPQNLSASRPQDRQFILSSKKLLLSDSGFYLCAWSPSLAGGSGETQYFGPGTRLLVL.